Presented here are 32 T cell receptor beta chains from one specimen sequenced in a study of cytomegalovirus exposure and HLA in healthy donors. PCR was performed using 60 Vbeta and 13 Jbeta primers. Here immunoSEQ multiplex PCR was the method, and the copy in TCRdb shows in-frame clones only, minus some. The sample yields fewer than 200,000 clones, about four fifths seen once. The sequenced material came from PBMCs. The receptors shown here come from a woman aged 45-60 years in good health and CMV-seronegative.

V gene TRBV13 combines with J gene TRBJ1-6; D perhaps matches TRBD1 (6 bases). Germline V CDR1 and CDR2: PRHDT, FYEKMQ (reference sequence). This CDR3 comprises 15 residues. V lost 5 bases to trimming and J lost 6 bases, with 14 bases between them. CDR3 sequence (DNA): TGTGCCAGCAGCCTTGGGACACCTACTAATTCACCCCTCCACTTT. This gives the protein CASSLGTPTNSPLHF.

The chain couples TRBV19 to TRBJ1-2, with 9 bases fitting TRBD1. CDR1 and CDR2 from the germline V gene are LNHDA and SQIVND (reference sequence). The CDR3 consists of 15 residues. V was clipped by 6 bases and J by 1 base; unmatched bases: 6. CDR3 bases: TGTGCCAGTAGCCTTCCGGGACAGGGTAACTATGGCTACACCTTC. This translates into CASSLPGQGNYGYTF.

The gene calls are TRBV18 and TRBJ2-6, with D hard to call. Looked up from germline, CDR1 is KGHSH and CDR2 is LQKENI. The CDR3 consists of 15 residues. Trimming stripped 1 base from V and 2 bases from J, with 6 bases between. The CDR3 bases are TGTGCCAGCTCACCACAGGCGGCTGGGGCCAACGTCCTGACTTTC. Its translation: CASSPQAAGANVLTF.

A few counts support this clone. The rearrangement links TRBV6-6 to TRBJ2-2, with D unclear. Trimming stripped 6 bases from V and 1 base from J, with 9 bases between. The CDR3 loop spans 14 amino acids. Germline CDR1 is MNHNY and CDR2 is SVGAGI (reference sequence). The CDR3 spells CASRPDLNTGELFF. Here the CDR3 DNA reads TGTGCCAGCAGGCCCGACTTGAACACCGGGGAGCTGTTTTTT.

The sample holds a few counts of this clone. The rearrangement links TRBV7-9 to TRBJ2-3, with 11 bases aligning to TRBD2. Germline trimming cut 5 bases from V and 2 bases from J; bases unmatched to any gene: 6. The CDR3 runs to 16 residues. Germline CDR1 is SEHNR and CDR2 is FQNEAQ (reference sequence). CDR3 nucleotide sequence: TGTGCCAGCAGCACACTACTAGCGGGAGTCACAGATACGCAGTATTTT. Translated: CASSTLLAGVTDTQYF.

This chain uses TRBV11-3 with TRBJ2-4; 7 bases map to TRBD1. V was clipped by 1 base and J by 3 bases; unmatched bases: 6. CDR3 length equals 16 residues. Germline CDR1 and CDR2: SGHNT and YENEEA. CDR3 sequence reads: CASSLVVRGSKNIQYF. The CDR3 DNA reads TGTGCCAGCAGCTTAGTGGTCAGGGGGAGCAAAAACATTCAGTACTTC.

The V gene is TRBV19, the J gene TRBJ2-6, with 8 positions matching TRBD1. The CDR3 is made up of 17 amino acids. V trimming: 1 base; J trimming: 2 bases; junction bases outside the gene matches: 4. Germline values: CDR1 LNHDA, CDR2 SQIVND (reference sequence). CDR3 coding DNA: TGTGCCAGTAGTATAGCGACCAGGGGGCCTGGGGCCAACGTCCTGACTTTC. Amino acid sequence: CASSIATRGPGANVLTF.

The chain employs TRBV9 and TRBJ2-7, with 10 bases fitting TRBD1. CDR3 size: 14 residues. V shed 0 bases, J shed 6 bases, and the junction held 3 bases outside the gene matches. Germline loops: CDR1 SGDLS, CDR2 YYNGEE. CDR3 loop: CASSVGDRGREQYF. The CDR3 nucleotides read TGTGCCAGCAGCGTAGGCGACAGGGGGCGCGAGCAGTACTTC.

The gene calls are TRBV5-1 and TRBJ2-1, with D maybe TRBD1 (6 bases). V lost 0 bases and J 10 bases, leaving 11 bases between the germline ends. Looked up from germline, CDR1 is SGHRS and CDR2 is YFSETQ. The CDR3 totals 13 residues. The CDR3 sequence is CASSLGSTGEQFF. In DNA, the CDR3 is TGCGCCAGCAGCTTGGGGTCCACAGGGGAGCAGTTCTTC. Looking up the rest from reference TRBV5-1 and TRBJ2-1 gives the full variable domain: KAGVTQTPRYLIKTRGQQVTLSCSPISGHRSVSWYQQTPGQGLQFLFEYFSETQRNKGNFPGRFSGRQFSNSRSEMNVSTLELGDSALYLCASSLGSTGEQFFGPGTRLTVL.

The gene calls are TRBV7-8 and TRBJ2-1; maybe TRBD1 (6 bases). The CDR3 loop spans 18 amino acids. Germline CDR1 reads SGHVS; CDR2 reads FQNEAQ. V lost 2 bases and J lost 8, with 25 bases in between. CDR3 region: CASSLLIRPQGSKHEQFF. The DNA of the CDR3 is TGTGCCAGCAGCTTATTAATACGGCCCCAGGGGTCTAAGCATGAGCAGTTCTTC.

This clone was counted a few times. The chain recombines TRBV10-3 with TRBJ1-5; 7 positions agree with TRBD1. The CDR3 loop spans 15 amino acids. Germline assignment: CDR1 ENHRY and CDR2 SYGVKD. V shed 2 bases and J 6 bases; nucleotides not matched to a gene: 7. The CDR3 DNA reads TGTGCCATCAGTGAGGAAGGGGGCCATGGTCAGCCCCAGCATTTT. Its translation is CAISEEGGHGQPQHF.

The V call is TRBV6-5, the J call TRBJ1-1, with D possibly matching TRBD1 (5 bases). The length of the CDR3 is 14 residues. CDR1 and CDR2 (germline): MNHEY, SVGAGI. Trimming removed 4 bases at V and 2 bases at J, with 11 bases between. CDR3: CASSFGGVNTEAFF. The CDR3 nucleotides are TGTGCCAGCAGTTTTGGAGGGGTTAACACTGAAGCTTTCTTT.

The CDR3 here is CASSIPLAGGSYNEQFF. CDR3 DNA: TGTGCCAGTAGTATCCCCCTAGCGGGAGGGTCCTACAATGAGCAGTTCTTC. The J gene is TRBJ2-1, the V gene TRBV19, with TRBD2 identical over 12 bases. CDR3 length equals 17 residues. Unmatched junction bases numbered 4, after V lost 3 bases and J lost 1 base. The germline gives CDR1 LNHDA, CDR2 SQIVND (reference sequence).

This clone was picked up one time. V gene TRBV6-6 combines with J gene TRBJ1-1; no reliable D call. The V and J ends lost 2 bases and 3 bases respectively, with 7 bases between them. Germline CDR1 reads MNHNY; CDR2 reads SVGAGI (reference sequence). The CDR3 contains 13 residues. The CDR3 region is CASSYTEDTEAFF. The CDR3 coding sequence is TGTGCCAGCAGTTACACTGAGGACACTGAAGCTTTCTTT.

This clone was detected only a few times. The V and J genes are TRBV25-1 and TRBJ2-7, with no clear D. Between the trimmed V and J ends, which lost 0 bases and 3 bases, there was a span of 6 bases. The CDR3 consists of 13 residues. Per the germline V gene, CDR1 is MGHDK and CDR2 is SYGVNS. The CDR3 is CASSEYGSYEQYF. The CDR3 coding sequence is TGTGCCAGCAGTGAATATGGCAGCTACGAGCAGTACTTC.

The chain is built from TRBV5-4 and TRBJ1-2; D possibly corresponds to TRBD1 (6 bases). V was pared by 3 bases and J by 5 bases, with 17 bases between. This CDR3 has 15 amino acids. The germline gives CDR1 SGHNT, CDR2 YYREEE (reference sequence). CDR3 protein: CASSSPTGQTYGYTF. CDR3 in DNA: TGTGCCAGCAGCTCCCCTACAGGACAGACGTATGGCTACACCTTC.

The J gene is TRBJ1-4, the V gene TRBV29-1; D remains ambiguous. CDR1 and CDR2 from the germline V gene are SQVTM and ANQGSEA. This CDR3 spans 15 amino acids. V was pared by 4 bases and J by 7 bases, with 19 bases between. The CDR3 nucleotides read TGCAGCGTTGGGCGCTATGGCGATAGCGGTGAAAAACTGTTTTTT. This translates into CSVGRYGDSGEKLFF.

A remark on this clone: Other nucleotide sequences from this sample produce the same CDR3. J is TRBJ1-1 and V is TRBV28; perhaps TRBD1 as D (5 bases). The germline V gene has CDR1 MDHEN and CDR2 SYDVKM. The CDR3 runs 13 residues. Trimming removed 6 bases from V and 4 bases from J, with 12 bases in between. In nucleotides, the CDR3 is TGTGCCAGCAGGGGCAGGGTTGGCACTGAAGCTTTCTTT. It encodes CASRGRVGTEAFF.

The chain carries TRBV5-4 and TRBJ2-7; 10 bases map to TRBD2. CDR1 is SGHNT and CDR2 is YYREEE in the germline V gene (reference sequence). The ends lost 0 bases at V and 2 bases at J; junction bases unmatched: 2. CDR3 length: 15 amino acids. The CDR3 loop reads CASSLDSGGTYEQYF. The CDR3 region has the DNA TGTGCCAGCAGCTTGGATAGCGGGGGGACCTACGAGCAGTACTTC. Variable domain in full (rest from reference TRBV5-4 and TRBJ2-7): ETGVTQSPTHLIKTRGQQVTLRCSSQSGHNTVSWYQQALGQGPQFIFQYYREEENGRGNFPPRFSGLQFPNYSSELNVNALELDDSALYLCASSLDSGGTYEQYFGPGTRLTVT.

This chain joins TRBV6-1 and TRBJ2-3, with 8 bases aligning to TRBD2. After removal of 3 bases from V and 2 bases from J, the junction contained 4 bases not matched to a gene. Germline V gene lookup returns CDR1 MNHNS and CDR2 SASEGT. The CDR3 consists of 15 residues. The CDR3 DNA is TGTGCCAGCAGTGAGTGGCGGGGGGACACAGATACGCAGTATTTT. Its translation: CASSEWRGDTDTQYF.

This chain joins TRBV30 and TRBJ1-3; D might be TRBD1 (5 bases). This CDR3 comprises 15 residues. Looked up from germline, CDR1 is GTSNPN and CDR2 is SVGIG (reference sequence). Trimming pared 6 bases from V and 2 bases from J, leaving 17 bases between. The CDR3 DNA reads as TGTGCCTGTTCACGGGACTCAGGGACTGGAAACACCATATATTTT. Protein product: CACSRDSGTGNTIYF.

J is TRBJ2-5 and V is TRBV28; D unresolved. The end of the DNA fits TRBJ2-7 better, so the J call may be wrong. Germline V gene data show CDR1 as MDHEN and CDR2 as SYDVKM. The CDR3 is made up of 13 amino acids. This CDR3 reads CASSLLSSYEQYF. As DNA, the CDR3 is TGTGCCAGCAGCCTGCTGAGTTCCTACGAGCAGTACTTC.

The V call is TRBV7-2, the J call TRBJ2-7, with D tentatively TRBD2 (6 bases). The V and J ends lost 5 bases and 2 bases respectively, with 13 bases between them. The CDR3 extends over 14 amino acids. Germline V gene sequence: CDR1 SGHTA, CDR2 FQGNSA. Here the CDR3 DNA reads TGTGCCAGCAGCGATTGGGACTCGACCTACGAGCAGTACTTC. It translates to CASSDWDSTYEQYF.

This chain uses TRBV5-4 with TRBJ2-7, with 8 bases aligning to TRBD2. In germline, CDR1 is SGHNT, CDR2 YYREEE (reference sequence). The J segment lost 3 bases and the V segment lost 4 bases, leaving 9 bases of the junction unmatched. The CDR3 contains 15 residues. In DNA form, the CDR3 reads TGTGCCAGCAGCCCCGGGGGGGGCGGGAGCTACGAGCAGTACTTC. Its protein product is CASSPGGGGSYEQYF. Based on the CDR3 plus reference TRBV5-4 and TRBJ2-7, the full variable domain is ETGVTQSPTHLIKTRGQQVTLRCSSQSGHNTVSWYQQALGQGPQFIFQYYREEENGRGNFPPRFSGLQFPNYSSELNVNALELDDSALYLCASSPGGGGSYEQYFGPGTRLTVT.

The rearrangement joins TRBV30 to TRBJ1-1; D uncertain. Trimming left V 4 bases short and J 0 bases short, with 3 bases between. CDR1 is GTSNPN and CDR2 is SVGIG in the germline V gene (reference sequence). The CDR3 covers 11 residues. CDR3 in DNA: TGTGCCTGGACATTGAACACTGAAGCTTTCTTT. This translates into CAWTLNTEAFF.

The chain is built from TRBV28 and TRBJ1-2, with TRBD1 matching over 10 bases. Trimming cost V 4 bases and J 6 bases; bases outside gene matches: 11. CDR1 MDHEN and CDR2 SYDVKM come from the germline V gene. CDR3 size: 16 residues. DNA for the CDR3: TGTGCCAGCAGTTCCAACCGGGACAGGGGATACAATGGCTACACCTTC. Translation gives CASSSNRDRGYNGYTF.

The chain is built from TRBV7-8 and TRBJ1-1, with TRBD1 matching over 9 bases. This CDR3 has 15 residues. Unmatched junction bases numbered 9, after V lost 4 bases and J lost 6 bases. The V gene's germline CDR1 is SGHVS and CDR2 FQNEAQ. CDR3 sequence (DNA): TGTGCCAGCAGCTCGTTTCGGGACAGGGAGCCTGAAGCTTTCTTT. This translates into CASSSFRDREPEAFF.

V and J are TRBV4-3 and TRBJ1-6, with D hard to call. V was pared by 0 bases and J by 3 bases, with 12 bases between. The germline V gene encodes CDR1 LGHNA and CDR2 YSLEER. The CDR3 sequence is 17 residues long. The CDR3 spells CASSQDNREYYNSPLHF. The CDR3, as DNA: TGCGCCAGCAGCCAAGATAATCGGGAATACTATAATTCACCCCTCCACTTT.

The V and J genes are TRBV7-3 and TRBJ2-2, with D possibly matching TRBD2 (5 bases). CDR1 and CDR2 (germline): SGHTA, FQGTGA. The CDR3 is 16 residues long. Trimming removed 5 bases at V and 8 bases at J, with 21 bases between. The CDR3, as DNA: TGTGCCAGCAGCCCTACACGGGCACTTCGGGGTGGGGAGCTGTTTTTT. Its protein product is CASSPTRALRGGELFF.

This clone was seen once. The J gene is TRBJ2-7, the V gene TRBV5-1, with 7 bases that match TRBD1. The CDR3 spans 16 residues. CDR1 is SGHRS, CDR2 YFSETQ, per germline. V lost 7 bases and J lost 5; bases outside the gene matches: 18. DNA of the CDR3: TGCGCCAGCTCTGTCATTTCGACAGGGTTTACCAACGAGCAGTACTTC. Translation gives CASSVISTGFTNEQYF.

The chain employs TRBV2 and TRBJ1-5; no reliable D call. The CDR3 is made up of 11 amino acids. Per the germline V gene, CDR1 is SNHLY and CDR2 is FYNNEI. The germline V and J ends were trimmed by 3 bases and 13 bases, with 10 bases remaining between them. CDR3 loop: CASSEGPTQHF. The CDR3 DNA is TGTGCCAGCAGTGAGGGTCCGACACAGCATTTT.

V is TRBV5-4 and J is TRBJ2-7; a weak D match, TRBD1 (6 bases). This CDR3 has 15 amino acids. Germline lookup yields CDR1 SGHNT and CDR2 YYREEE (reference sequence). V lost 0 bases to trimming and J lost 2 bases, with 12 bases between them. CDR3 loop: CASSLGGQGPYEQYF. The CDR3 nucleotides are TGTGCCAGCAGCTTGGGGGGGCAGGGTCCCTACGAGCAGTACTTC.